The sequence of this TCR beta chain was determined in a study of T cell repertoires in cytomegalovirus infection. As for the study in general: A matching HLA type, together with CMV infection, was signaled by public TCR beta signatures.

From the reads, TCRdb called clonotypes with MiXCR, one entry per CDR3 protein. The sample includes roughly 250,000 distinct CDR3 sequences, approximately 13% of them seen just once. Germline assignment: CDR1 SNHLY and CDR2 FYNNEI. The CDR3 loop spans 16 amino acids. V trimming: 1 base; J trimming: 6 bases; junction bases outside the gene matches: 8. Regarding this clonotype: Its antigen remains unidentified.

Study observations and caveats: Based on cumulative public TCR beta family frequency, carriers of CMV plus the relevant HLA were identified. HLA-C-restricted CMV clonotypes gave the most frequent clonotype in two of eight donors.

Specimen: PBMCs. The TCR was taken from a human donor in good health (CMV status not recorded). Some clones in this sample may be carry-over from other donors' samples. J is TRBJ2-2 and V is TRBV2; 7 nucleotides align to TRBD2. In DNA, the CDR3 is TGTGCCAGCAGTGAAGGAGGACTAGTCCAGGCCGGGGAGCTGTTTTTT. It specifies CASSEGGLVQAGELFF. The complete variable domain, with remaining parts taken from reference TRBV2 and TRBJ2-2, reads EPEVTQTPSHQVTQMGQEVILRCVPISNHLYFYWYRQILGQKVEFLVSFYNNEISEKSEIFDDQFSVERPDGSNFTLKIRSTKLEDSAMYFCASSEGGLVQAGELFFGEGSRLTVL.